This T cell receptor (beta chain) comes out of a study of shared clonotypes between healthy human individuals. CD45RO-negative, CCR7-positively selected cells formed the naive CD8 fraction, excluding terminally differentiated effector memory CD45RA+ cells. Assay: immunoSEQ multiplex PCR; the TCRdb copy retains only in-frame clones and omits some. The data hold roughly 2 million clones, with around 96% observed a single time. Regarding the study as a whole: The study generally estimated greater richness for naive than memory subsets. The researchers took only blood, and tissue repertoires probably look different. Roughly 5% of naive CD4 clonotypes were shared across several donors.

For this clone: The antigen remains unidentified. Within the sample, other DNA sequences also encode this same CDR3.

This CDR3 is built from 14 residues. Trimming removed 4 bases from V and 0 bases from J; junction bases left unmatched: 0. Germline CDR1 is MNHEY and CDR2 is SMNVEV (reference sequence). The chain is built from TRBV27 and TRBJ2-1; 7 bases map to TRBD2. The sequenced sample was naive CD8+ T cells sorted from blood. This TCR was sampled from a young man in good health. CDR3 bases: TGTGCCAGCAGTTCTAGCGGCTCCTACAATGAGCAGTTCTTC. It specifies CASSSSGSYNEQFF.